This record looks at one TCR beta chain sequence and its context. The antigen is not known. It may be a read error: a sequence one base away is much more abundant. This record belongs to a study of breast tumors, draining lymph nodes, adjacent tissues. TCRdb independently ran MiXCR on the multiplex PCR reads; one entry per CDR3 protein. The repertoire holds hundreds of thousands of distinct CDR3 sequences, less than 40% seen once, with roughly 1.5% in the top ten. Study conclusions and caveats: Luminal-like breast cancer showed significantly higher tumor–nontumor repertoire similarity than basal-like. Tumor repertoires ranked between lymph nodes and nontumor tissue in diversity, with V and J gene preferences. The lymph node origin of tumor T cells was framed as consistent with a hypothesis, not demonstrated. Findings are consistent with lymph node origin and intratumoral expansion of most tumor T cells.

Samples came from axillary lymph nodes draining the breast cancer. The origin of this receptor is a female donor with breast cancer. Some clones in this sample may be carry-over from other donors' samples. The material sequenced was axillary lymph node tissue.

The chain's CDR3 is CASSDTDIGTGQETQYF. The DNA for the CDR3 is TGTGCCAGCAGTGACACGGATATAGGGACAGGGCAAGAGACCCAGTACTTC. The chain employs TRBV6-5 and TRBJ2-5; 9 nucleotides line up with TRBD1. This CDR3 contains 17 residues. Germline trimming cut 5 bases from V and 2 bases from J; bases unmatched to any gene: 12. Germline lookup yields CDR1 MNHEY and CDR2 SVGAGI.